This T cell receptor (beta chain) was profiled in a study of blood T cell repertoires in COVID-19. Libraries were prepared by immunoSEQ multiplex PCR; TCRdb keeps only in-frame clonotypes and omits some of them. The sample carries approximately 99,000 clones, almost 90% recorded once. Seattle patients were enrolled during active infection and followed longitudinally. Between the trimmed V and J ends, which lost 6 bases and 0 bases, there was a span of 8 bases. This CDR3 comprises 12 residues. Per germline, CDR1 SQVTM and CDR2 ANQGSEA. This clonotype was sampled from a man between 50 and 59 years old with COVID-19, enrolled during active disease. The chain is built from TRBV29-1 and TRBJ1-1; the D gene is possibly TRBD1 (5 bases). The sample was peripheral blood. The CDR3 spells CSVGAVNTEAFF. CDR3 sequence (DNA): TGCAGCGTAGGGGCGGTGAACACTGAAGCTTTCTTT.